This TCR beta chain was captured in a study of beta chain features in type 1 diabetes. Per the germline V gene, CDR1 is GTSNPN and CDR2 is SVGIG (reference sequence). There are 15 residues in the CDR3. Trimming removed 3 bases from V and 3 bases from J; junction bases left unmatched: 8. One heparinised draw of blood, averaging about 116 mL, came from each donor. Expressed TCRB transcripts were sequenced because the isolated RNA had all been reverse transcribed beforehand. Data came from immunoSEQ multiplex PCR; TCRdb stores just in-frame clones and leaves some out. The table includes around 650,000 clones, 9.5% to 15% detected once. There are a few counts of this clone. The antigen is unknown. Study results and limitations: Naive, central memory and regulatory TCRB repertoires appeared more similar among patients than healthy donors. Patients with Type 1 diabetes showed moderately but significantly shorter TCRB CDR3s in all four CD4+ subsets.

This chain joins TRBV30 and TRBJ2-3, with TRBD2 identical over 8 bases. The receptor's source is a man aged 25-40 years with type 1 diabetes. Material: naive CD4+ T cells from blood. The CDR3 DNA sequence: TGTGCCTGGAGCCCCGGGGGGGCCGGGACAGATACGCAGTATTTT. Its protein product is CAWSPGGAGTDTQYF.